The T cell receptor (beta chain) under discussion was sequenced for a study of chronic HIV infection and antiretroviral therapy. Germline CDR1 reads DFQATT; CDR2 reads SNEGSKA (reference sequence). The ends lost 5 bases at V and 4 bases at J; junction bases unmatched: 10. CDR3 length equals 16 residues. Each CDR3 protein is one row after TCRdb ran MiXCR on the 5' RACE reads. This sample has more than 30,000 distinct CDR3 sequences; 7.5% to 10% occur once, and the top ten carry about 2.4%. The sample consisted of peripheral blood. This chain joins TRBV20-1 and TRBJ2-3; TRBD2 aligns across 12 bases. The sequence was collected from an adult who had HIV and had not received antiretroviral therapy, or was an uninfected healthy control (not recorded which). CDR3 sequence: CSAPGLAGPIPDTQYF. The CDR3 region has the DNA TGCAGTGCTCCTGGACTAGCGGGGCCTATTCCAGATACGCAGTATTTT.